This is a list of T cell receptor beta chains from one sample in a study of shared clonotypes between healthy human individuals. Only in-frame clones appear in the TCRdb table, and some are missing; sequencing was by immunoSEQ multiplex PCR. The sample lists fewer than 850,000 clones, approximately 96% occurring once. The sequenced sample consisted of naive CD8+ T cells sorted from blood. Source of these receptors: a man aged 25 to 40 in good health. CDR3s include the opening cysteine and the closing phenylalanine or tryptophan. The D gene is left open where the match is weak. Only some rows state a clone size, as once, few, many or a class for expanded clones.

>TRBJ2-1|TRBD2|NA|TRBV7-9
CASSLLSGRAANEQFF
TGTGCCAGCAGCTTACTTAGCGGGAGGGCGGCAAATGAGCAGTTCTTC
>TRBJ2-7|TRBD2|NA|TRBV28
CASSLWMVSGRALGYEQYF
TGTGCCAGCAGTTTATGGATGGTTAGCGGGAGGGCCTTGGGCTACGAGCAGTACTTC
>TRBJ1-3|NA|few|TRBV13
CASSFGFSGNTIYF
TGTGCCAGCAGCTTCGGCTTCTCTGGAAACACCATATATTTT
>TRBJ2-3|TRBD2|once|TRBV7-6
CASSFPPGLALPDTQYF
TGTGCCAGCAGCTTCCCGCCGGGACTAGCGTTGCCAGATACGCAGTATTTT
>TRBJ1-2|TRBD1|NA|TRBV27
CASSPGQGYGYGYTF
TGTGCCAGCAGTCCCGGACAGGGCTATGGCTATGGCTACACCTTC
>TRBJ1-2|TRBD1|NA|TRBV9
CASSPGGGYGYTF
TGTGCCAGCAGCCCAGGGGGCGGCTATGGCTACACCTTC
>TRBJ2-3|NA|NA|TRBV21-1
CASSKERIEDTQYF
TGTGCCAGCAGCAAAGAAAGGATCGAAGATACGCAGTATTTT
>TRBJ2-7|TRBD2|NA|TRBV7-2
CASSQPGLPYEQYF
TGTGCCAGCAGCCAACCGGGACTACCCTACGAGCAGTACTTC
>TRBJ2-1|TRBD2|NA|TRBV14
CASSGLAGRNYEQFF
TGTGCCAGCAGCGGACTAGCGGGACGCAACTATGAGCAGTTCTTC
>TRBJ2-1|TRBD1|NA|TRBV28
CASSLEDRGHNEQFF
TGTGCCAGCAGTTTAGAGGACAGGGGCCACAATGAGCAGTTCTTC
>TRBJ2-1|NA|NA|TRBV7-9
CASSFGDNEQFF
TGTGCCAGCAGCTTTGGGGACAATGAGCAGTTCTTC
>TRBJ2-1|TRBD2|NA|TRBV13
CASSFGLAGSYNEQFF
TGTGCCAGCAGCTTCGGACTAGCGGGTTCATACAATGAGCAGTTCTTC
>TRBJ1-1|NA|NA|TRBV15
CATSTTRGRATEAFF
TGTGCCACCAGCACTACACGGGGGCGCGCCACTGAAGCTTTCTTT
>TRBJ2-2|TRBD1|NA|TRBV11-2
CASSFRQGVFTGELFF
TGTGCCAGCAGCTTCCGACAGGGAGTCTTCACCGGGGAGCTGTTTTTT
>TRBJ2-5|TRBD1|NA|TRBV5-5
CASSLEQGARETQYF
TGTGCCAGCAGCTTGGAGCAGGGGGCGAGGGAGACCCAGTACTTC
>TRBJ2-7|NA|NA|TRBV9
CASSADPGGPEGGHEQYF
TGTGCCAGCAGCGCAGACCCCGGCGGTCCTGAAGGTGGGCACGAGCAGTACTTC
>TRBJ2-5|NA|NA|TRBV2
CASSEFRGSETQYF
TGTGCCAGCAGTGAATTTCGGGGTTCGGAGACCCAGTACTTC
>TRBJ1-2|NA|once|TRBV28
CASSYTRPGFRGYTF
TGTGCCAGCAGTTACACCCGCCCGGGATTCCGTGGCTACACCTTC
>TRBJ1-3|NA|NA|TRBV7-8
CASSPGGRYSGNTIYF
TGTGCCAGCAGCCCGGGGGGCCGTTACTCTGGAAACACCATATATTTT
>TRBJ1-2|NA|NA|TRBV4-3
CASSQERLLNYGYTF
TGCGCCAGCAGCCAAGAGAGACTCCTTAACTATGGCTACACCTTC
>TRBJ2-7|TRBD1|NA|TRBV11-2
CASRHGQGITYEQYF
TGTGCCAGCAGACACGGACAGGGGATAACCTACGAGCAGTACTTC
>TRBJ1-1|NA|NA|TRBV30
CAWSLSGTEAFF
TGTGCCTGGAGTCTTAGTGGCACTGAAGCTTTCTTT
>TRBJ2-7|TRBD1|NA|TRBV5-1
CASSPPRTGLGEQYF
TGCGCCAGCAGCCCGCCTCGGACAGGGTTAGGGGAGCAGTACTTC
>TRBJ1-5|NA|once|TRBV27
CASSLRAVAQPQHF
TGTGCCAGCAGTTTAAGGGCAGTGGCTCAGCCCCAGCATTTT
>TRBJ2-7|NA|NA|TRBV13
CASRLLIGDSYEQYF
TGTGCCAGCAGACTTTTAATAGGGGACTCCTACGAGCAGTACTTC
>TRBJ2-3|NA|once|TRBV5-1
CASSRWDSTDTQYF
TGCGCCAGCAGCCGATGGGACAGCACAGATACGCAGTATTTT
>TRBJ2-2|TRBD2|once|TRBV29-1
CSVDGGLAPGELFF
TGCAGCGTGGACGGGGGACTAGCACCTGGGGAGCTGTTTTTT
>TRBJ2-7|NA|once|TRBV5-6
CASSFGNEQYF
TGTGCCAGCAGCTTTGGCAACGAGCAGTACTTC
>TRBJ1-5|NA|NA|TRBV7-9
CASSLASDPRPQHF
TGTGCCAGCAGCTTAGCCTCGGACCCGCGGCCCCAGCATTTT
>TRBJ1-1|NA|once|TRBV4-1
CASSFSLSGVTEAFF
TGCGCCAGCAGCTTCTCCCTCTCGGGGGTAACTGAAGCTTTCTTT
>TRBJ2-1|NA|NA|TRBV19
CASKWAARSDNEQFF
TGTGCCAGTAAGTGGGCCGCAAGATCCGACAATGAGCAGTTCTTC
>TRBJ2-7|TRBD1|NA|TRBV27
CASSPIGDRANEQYF
TGTGCCAGCAGTCCCATTGGGGACAGGGCCAACGAGCAGTACTTC
>TRBJ2-7|NA|NA|TRBV29-1
CSVVPGQTYEQYF
TGCAGCGTTGTTCCGGGACAAACCTACGAGCAGTACTTC
>TRBJ2-2|NA|NA|TRBV5-1
CASSPIWAGNTGELFF
TGCGCCAGCAGCCCGATTTGGGCAGGGAACACCGGGGAGCTGTTTTTT
>TRBJ2-3|TRBD2|NA|TRBV5-1
CASRGLAGSTDTQYF
TGCGCCAGCAGAGGACTAGCGGGTAGCACAGATACGCAGTATTTT
>TRBJ1-1|TRBD1|NA|TRBV7-9
CASSTLGTGDTEAFF
TGTGCCAGCAGCACCCTAGGGACAGGGGACACTGAAGCTTTCTTT
>TRBJ2-2|NA|NA|TRBV6-1
CASSNKVSGELFF
TGTGCCAGCAGTAACAAAGTCTCCGGGGAGCTGTTTTTT
>TRBJ2-2|TRBD2|NA|TRBV4-3
CASSQRQGGSGELFF
TGCGCCAGCAGCCAACGGCAGGGAGGGTCCGGGGAGCTGTTTTTT
>TRBJ2-1|TRBD2|NA|TRBV7-9
CASSPAFSGAYNEQFF
TGTGCCAGCAGCCCCGCGTTTAGCGGGGCCTACAATGAGCAGTTCTTC
>TRBJ2-1|NA|NA|TRBV13
CASSRGVGQFF
TGTGCCAGCAGCCGCGGGGTCGGGCAGTTCTTC
>TRBJ2-1|TRBD2|NA|TRBV25-1
CASSTSVGYNEQFF
TGTGCCAGCAGTACTAGCGTCGGCTACAATGAGCAGTTCTTC
>TRBJ2-7|NA|NA|TRBV7-9
CASSQSGKSLNEQYF
TGTGCCAGCAGCCAGTCAGGGAAGTCTCTAAACGAGCAGTACTTC